These T cell receptor beta chains were read from a single sample in a study of blood T cell repertoires in COVID-19. Some clones are missing from TCRdb's copy, which holds only in-frame ones; the method was immunoSEQ multiplex PCR. The sample holds over 95,000 clones; 79% are singletons and the top ten take 15% to 20%. The sample comprised peripheral blood. These TCRs come from a woman of 80 years or more with active or convalescent COVID-19. Each CDR3 is given with its conserved first and last residue. The D gene is left open where the match is weak. Part of the rows lack a size; the others show once, few, many or a class for expanded clones.

clone size | J gene | V gene | D gene | CDR3 protein | CDR3 DNA
. | TRBJ2-5 | TRBV4-1 | . | CASSQAAGRQETQYF | TGCGCCAGCAGCCAAGCTGCGGGAAGACAAGAGACCCAGTACTTC
few | TRBJ2-1 | TRBV5-4 | . | CASSLEVGSWYEQFF | TGTGCCAGCAGCTTGGAAGTCGGTAGCTGGTATGAGCAGTTCTTC
. | TRBJ1-2 | TRBV11-2 | TRBD1 | CASSPTPDRNYGYTF | TGTGCCAGCAGCCCTACCCCGGACAGGAATTATGGCTACACCTTC
once | TRBJ1-2 | TRBV27 | TRBD1 | CASSLDRDRANYGYTF | TGTGCCAGCAGTTTAGACCGGGACAGGGCTAACTATGGCTACACCTTC
. | TRBJ2-1 | TRBV18 | TRBD1 | CASSPRGTGGANEQFF | TGTGCCAGCTCACCACGCGGGACAGGGGGGGCCAATGAGCAGTTCTTC
. | TRBJ1-6 | TRBV14 | . | CASRPSGSPNSPLHF | TGTGCCAGCAGGCCCTCGGGTTCGCCGAATTCACCCCTCCACTTT
. | TRBJ2-7 | TRBV9 | . | CASSVSTGTYEQYF | TGTGCCAGCAGCGTTTCGACAGGTACCTACGAGCAGTACTTC
. | TRBJ1-5 | TRBV19 | . | CASSMQGYNQPQHF | TGTGCCAGTAGTATGCAGGGTTACAATCAGCCCCAGCATTTT
. | TRBJ2-5 | TRBV10-3 | . | CAISEAGNRGETQYF | TGTGCCATCAGTGAGGCCGGGAATCGGGGGGAGACCCAGTACTTC
. | TRBJ1-4 | TRBV7-2 | . | CASSLAGGTNEKLFF | TGTGCCAGCAGCTTAGCGGGGGGAACTAATGAAAAACTGTTTTTT
. | TRBJ2-2 | TRBV5-4 | TRBD2 | CASSLLAGDTGELFF | TGTGCCAGCAGCTTGTTAGCGGGAGACACCGGGGAGCTGTTTTTT
once | TRBJ2-7 | TRBV5-1 | TRBD1 | CASSLPGGSGEQYF | TGTGCCAGCAGCTTGCCAGGGGGTAGTGGCGAGCAGTACTTC
few | TRBJ2-1 | TRBV5-8 | . | CASSLAWPREDYNEQFF | TGTGCCAGCAGCTTGGCGTGGCCTAGGGAGGACTACAATGAGCAGTTCTTC
. | TRBJ2-7 | TRBV27 | . | CASSFFRSTEQYF | TGTGCCAGCAGTTTTTTTCGCAGTACCGAGCAGTACTTC
. | TRBJ2-6 | TRBV9 | TRBD2 | CASSVAGGAGANVLTF | TGTGCCAGCAGCGTAGCGGGAGGTGCTGGGGCCAACGTCCTGACTTTC
. | TRBJ2-5 | TRBV3-1/TRBV3-2 | . | CASSPRQIQETQYF | TGTGCCAGCAGCCCTCGACAGATTCAAGAGACCCAGTACTTC
. | TRBJ2-7 | TRBV2 | TRBD2 | CASSESGLAGGGYEQYF | TGTGCCAGCAGTGAATCCGGGCTAGCGGGAGGGGGCTACGAGCAGTACTTC
once | TRBJ1-2 | TRBV9 | . | CASSVGPSAANYGYTF | TGTGCCAGCAGCGTAGGTCCATCCGCAGCTAACTATGGCTACACCTTC
. | TRBJ1-1 | TRBV25-1 | . | CASSEWGGSGTEAFF | TGTGCCAGCAGTGAATGGGGGGGGTCAGGGACTGAAGCTTTCTTT
. | TRBJ2-3 | TRBV7-9 | . | CASSHRSGSNTDTQYF | TGTGCCAGCAGCCACCGAAGCGGTTCCAACACAGATACGCAGTATTTT
. | TRBJ2-5 | TRBV6-2/TRBV6-3 | TRBD2 | CASSYAIIAGKAWETQYF | TGTGCCAGCAGTTACGCTATTATAGCGGGAAAGGCCTGGGAGACCCAGTACTTC
. | TRBJ1-5 | TRBV7-2 | . | CASSQSGIGHGNQPQHF | TGTGCCAGCAGCCAGTCGGGAATCGGGCATGGCAATCAGCCCCAGCATTTT
. | TRBJ1-2 | TRBV6-5 | TRBD1 | CASSYPGTGGGYTF | TGTGCCAGCAGTTACCCCGGGACAGGGGGCGGCTACACCTTC
few | TRBJ1-4 | TRBV15 | . | CATSRARGSVEKLFF | TGTGCCACCAGCAGAGCAAGGGGGAGTGTGGAAAAACTGTTTTTT
. | TRBJ2-1 | TRBV18 | . | CASSFSVDEQFF | TGTGCCAGCTCATTTAGCGTAGATGAGCAGTTCTTC
. | TRBJ2-7 | TRBV5-6 | TRBD1 | CASSLVGTGNYEQYF | TGTGCCAGCAGCTTGGTCGGGACAGGAAACTACGAGCAGTACTTC
. | TRBJ2-1 | TRBV28 | TRBD2 | CASSPGGTYNEQFF | TGTGCCAGCAGTCCCGGGGGGACCTACAATGAGCAGTTCTTC
once | TRBJ2-1 | TRBV15 | . | CATSRDRQGFSNEQFF | TGTGCCACCAGCAGAGATCGGCAGGGGTTTAGCAATGAGCAGTTCTTC
. | TRBJ1-2 | TRBV10-3 | . | CAISEGINYGYTF | TGTGCCATCAGTGAGGGCATCAACTATGGCTACACCTTC
. | TRBJ2-3 | TRBV7-9 | . | CASSRDTSTDTQYF | TGTGCCAGCAGTCGGGACACGAGCACAGATACGCAGTATTTT
. | TRBJ2-1 | TRBV4-3 | TRBD1 | CASSSRDRVLQDEQFF | TGCGCCAGCAGCTCCCGGGACAGGGTTCTTCAGGATGAGCAGTTCTTC
. | TRBJ2-5 | TRBV7-9 | . | CASSLAGGGETQYF | TGTGCCAGCAGCTTAGCGGGAGGGGGAGAGACCCAGTACTTC
. | TRBJ2-5 | TRBV2 | . | CASRERGETQYF | TGTGCCAGCAGAGAAAGGGGAGAGACCCAGTACTTC
once | TRBJ1-2 | TRBV28 | . | CASSFGGQGRGYTF | TGTGCCAGCAGTTTCGGGGGGCAAGGCCGTGGCTACACCTTC
. | TRBJ1-1 | TRBV25-1 | . | CASSDPGTSNTEAFF | TGTGCCAGCAGTGACCCCGGGACATCGAACACTGAAGCTTTCTTT
. | TRBJ2-7 | TRBV14 | . | CASSRGLWTEQYF | TGTGCCAGCAGCCGGGGACTCTGGACCGAGCAGTACTTC
. | TRBJ2-3 | TRBV20-1 | . | CSASSGTSTDTQYF | TGCAGTGCTAGTTCCGGGACTAGCACAGATACGCAGTATTTT
. | TRBJ2-6 | TRBV11-3 | . | CASSLGPPRGSGANVLTF | TGTGCCAGCAGCTTAGGCCCACCAAGGGGATCGGGGGCCAACGTCCTGACTTTC
. | TRBJ2-5 | TRBV29-1 | TRBD2 | CSVEDASGKETQYF | TGCAGCGTTGAAGATGCTAGCGGGAAAGAGACCCAGTACTTC
once | TRBJ2-1 | TRBV7-7 | . | CASSLARSGRSEQFF | TGTGCTAGCAGCTTAGCGAGGAGTGGTCGGAGTGAGCAGTTCTTC
. | TRBJ2-2 | TRBV6-1 | . | CASSEMQGKAGELFF | TGTGCCAGCAGTGAAATGCAGGGGAAGGCCGGGGAGCTGTTTTTT
. | TRBJ1-2 | TRBV6-2/TRBV6-3 | . | CASSYDWGGNYGYTF | TGTGCCAGCAGTTATGACTGGGGGGGAAACTATGGCTACACCTTC
. | TRBJ2-1 | TRBV19 | . | CASSRDTLQSYNEQFF | TGTGCCAGTAGTAGGGACACACTACAATCCTACAATGAGCAGTTCTTC
. | TRBJ1-5 | TRBV30 | . | CAWGIQGAGQPQHF | TGTGCCTGGGGGATACAGGGAGCGGGGCAGCCCCAGCATTTT
. | TRBJ2-2 | TRBV9 | TRBD2 | CASSPRAGGRTGELFF | TGTGCCAGCAGCCCTAGGGCGGGAGGTAGGACCGGGGAGCTGTTTTTT
many | TRBJ2-1 | TRBV7-9 | TRBD2 | CASSPRTSGSDEQFF | TGTGCCAGCAGCCCCCGGACTAGCGGGAGTGATGAGCAGTTCTTC
. | TRBJ2-1 | TRBV5-8 | TRBD2 | CASSPYSGRSHNEQFF | TGTGCCAGCAGCCCTTATAGCGGGAGGTCCCACAATGAGCAGTTCTTC
. | TRBJ2-1 | TRBV6-5 | TRBD2 | CASSLSGGAVWYEQFF | TGTGCCAGCAGTTTAAGCGGGGGAGCGGTTTGGTATGAGCAGTTCTTC
. | TRBJ2-1 | TRBV7-8 | . | CASSLDGLSYNEQFF | TGTGCCAGCAGCTTGGACGGACTTTCCTACAATGAGCAGTTCTTC
few | TRBJ2-2 | TRBV15 | . | CATSRDGAGGNTGELFF | TGTGCCACCAGCAGAGATGGGGCCGGCGGGAACACCGGGGAGCTGTTTTTT
. | TRBJ2-7 | TRBV6-5 | TRBD2 | CAGRLAGEVHYEQYF | TGTGCCGGGAGACTAGCGGGAGAGGTTCACTACGAGCAGTACTTC
. | TRBJ2-5 | TRBV13 | TRBD1 | CASSLGWGQGETQYF | TGTGCCAGCAGCTTAGGGTGGGGACAGGGCGAGACCCAGTACTTC
. | TRBJ2-3 | TRBV6-5 | TRBD2 | CASSYQLAVSTDTQYF | TGTGCCAGCAGTTACCAGCTAGCGGTTAGCACAGATACGCAGTATTTT
once | TRBJ2-7 | TRBV11-3 | TRBD1 | CASSNPGQGAGEQYF | TGTGCCAGCAGCAACCCGGGACAGGGGGCAGGGGAGCAGTACTTC
. | TRBJ2-7 | TRBV1 | . | CTSSQDSTSGPYEQYF | TGCACCAGCAGCCAAGATTCGACTAGCGGACCCTACGAGCAGTACTTC
. | TRBJ2-7 | TRBV6-2/TRBV6-3 | TRBD2 | CASSGGTPYEQYF | TGTGCCAGCAGCGGGGGGACCCCGTACGAGCAGTACTTC
. | TRBJ1-2 | TRBV6-2/TRBV6-3 | . | CASSLQFDYGYTF | TGTGCCAGCAGCCTACAGTTTGACTATGGCTACACCTTC
. | TRBJ2-1 | TRBV28 | . | CASSSLTSSSYNEQFF | TGTGCCAGCAGTTCACTCACTAGTTCCTCCTACAATGAGCAGTTCTTC
. | TRBJ1-5 | TRBV28 | TRBD1 | CASSSVGRQGVSGQPQHF | TGTGCCAGCAGTTCCGTCGGAAGACAGGGGGTCTCGGGTCAGCCCCAGCATTTT
. | TRBJ1-4 | TRBV6-5 | . | CASSFRGDNEKLFF | TGTGCCAGCAGCTTTCGGGGGGATAATGAAAAACTGTTTTTT